This T cell receptor (beta chain) is drawn from a study of OX40 agonist ivuxolimab in advanced cancers. For context, the study as a whole: Ivuxolimab was an agonistic, fully human IgG2 monoclonal antibody directed against OX40 (CD134), a costimulatory receptor. Intravenous ivuxolimab was administered to patients every 2 weeks at six dose levels: 0.01, 0.1, 0.3, 1.5, 3 and 10 mg/kg. Partial responses occurred in three dose-escalation patients: two with cutaneous melanoma and one with hepatocellular carcinoma. Among the roughly 50 dose-escalation patients, around 19 had hepatocellular carcinoma, approximately 15 melanoma, 9 renal cell carcinoma and 9 head and neck cancer. Prior anti-PD-1, anti-PD-L1 or anti-CTLA-4 therapy was permitted, and checkpoint inhibitors had been received by about two fifths of dose-escalation patients. A male proportion of around 83% and a mean age of about 60 years, ranging from about 20 to 85, were recorded for the dose-escalation cohort. Peripheral TCRbeta sequencing was intended to test whether TCR sequence diversity was altered and clonal T-cell expansion was caused by ivuxolimab. The paper describes the monotherapy dose-escalation part (N = 52 patients) of the phase I trial of ivuxolimab. Broader findings and caveats from the paper: After ivuxolimab, more expanded clones were found on average in CD8+ T cells than in CD4+ T cells. Clonal expansion of both CD4+ and CD8+ blood T cells was observed from baseline to week 6 at doses 0.1 to 3.0 mg/kg. In the 0.1-3.0 mg/kg groups, partial responders were among the patients with the lowest normalized peripheral clonal expansion, particularly in CD8+ T cells. The antigen specificity of the clonally expanded peripheral T cells was not determined. Low levels of normalized T-cell clonal expansion were also seen in some patients who did not respond.

The trial excluded patients who had a history of autoimmune disease or who were on systemic immunosuppression. Peripheral blood for TCR sequencing was collected from all dose cohorts at baseline, on cycle 4 day 1, and on cycle 7 day 1. The samples were taken from a phase I, first-in-human, multicenter, open-label dose-escalation trial of ivuxolimab. Adults with locally advanced or metastatic head and neck squamous cell, hepatocellular, melanoma or renal cell carcinoma were enrolled in the trial. Before TCR sequencing, CD4+ T cells and CD8+ T cells were sorted from peripheral blood as separate populations. Genomic DNA was extracted from sorted cells for sequencing of the TCRbeta CDR3 region. The immunoSEQ Assay was used for sequencing of TCRbeta CDR3 regions. TCRdb took over this immuneACCESS table, retaining in-frame rearrangements with V and J assigned. Such tables are incomplete; in checked studies, under half of the missing clones stem from an unresolved V gene, and the remainder is unexplained. The sample profile shows about 61,000 clones; approximately 91% of them were found once. 15% to 20% of the sample goes to the ten largest clones.

Its CDR3 holds 14 amino acids, cysteine through phenylalanine. Of the read, only the CDR3 DNA is kept; its 42 bases are in frame from base 1. At the junction V is shortened by 0 bases and J by 2 bases, with 9 bases in between. Per the germline V gene, SGHRS is the CDR1 and YFSETQ is the CDR2. To note about this clone: It lacks a known antigen. Base qualities are missing; no much larger clone stands one base away.

Recombination linked TRBV5-1 to TRBJ2-7; there is no confident call for the D gene. The TCR comes from an adult with an advanced solid tumor such as melanoma, head and neck, liver or kidney cancer. The source was CD4+ or CD8+ T cells sorted from blood, collected in a trial of the OX40 agonist ivuxolimab. In nucleotide form, the sequence is TGCGCCAGCAGCTTGGAAATTGGAACCTACGAGCAGTACTTC. Translated, this gives CASSLEIGTYEQYF.